The 32 T cell receptor beta chains below were found in one sample sequenced in a study of control samples from healthy donors and cancer patients. Method: immunoSEQ multiplex PCR; TCRdb's copy keeps in-frame clones and lacks some. The sample includes approximately 190,000 clones, approximately 91% of them seen just once. The sample comprised blood. Every receptor here comes from a man aged 25 to 40 in good health.

The J gene is TRBJ1-2, the V gene TRBV3-1 (or the pseudogene TRBV3-2); 7 bases match TRBD1. This CDR3 is built from 14 residues. CDR1 and CDR2 from the germline V gene are LGHDT and YNNKEL (reference sequence). V lost 3 bases to trimming and J lost 6 bases; unmatched junction nucleotides: 7. The CDR3 nucleotides are TGTGCCAGCAGCCAGAGGACAGGAGTCCATGGCTACACCTTC. Its protein is CASSQRTGVHGYTF.

The chain couples TRBV7-9 to TRBJ1-2; D gene unclear. CDR3 length: 16 amino acids. Trimming shortened V by 4 bases and J by 2 bases, and 17 bases separated the two germline ends. CDR1 is SEHNR, CDR2 FQNEAQ, per germline (reference sequence). The CDR3 bases are TGTGCCAGCAGCTCCAACTCAGCTTCGGGGAACTATGGCTACACCTTC. This encodes CASSSNSASGNYGYTF.

This clone showed up just once. The chain combines TRBV30 with TRBJ1-1; no clear D gene. The V gene lost 0 bases and the J gene lost 4 bases, with 9 bases spanning the gap. The CDR3 contains 13 residues. The germline gives CDR1 GTSNPN, CDR2 SVGIG (reference sequence). For the CDR3, the DNA is TGTGCCTGGAGTGTATCCAGCTTCACTGAAGCTTTCTTT. Translation gives CAWSVSSFTEAFF.

In its sample, this clone was seen once. The chain joins TRBV6-5 to TRBJ1-5, with TRBD1 as a possible D gene (5 bases). Germline assignment: CDR1 MNHEY and CDR2 SVGAGI. The V gene lost 8 bases and the J gene lost 7 bases, with 15 bases spanning the gap. CDR3 size: 13 residues. The CDR3, as DNA: TGTGCCAGCGTCGAGCTGGGGGAGCAGCCCCAGCATTTT. Protein product: CASVELGEQPQHF.

This rearrangement joins TRBV15 to TRBJ1-2; D is possibly TRBD1 (5 bases). Germline CDR1 LNHNV, CDR2 YYDKDF (reference sequence). This CDR3 region has 13 residues. V was trimmed by 3 bases and J by 3 bases, leaving 8 bases between them. The CDR3 protein is CATSRDTYYGYTF. The CDR3 DNA reads as TGTGCCACCAGCAGGGACACCTACTATGGCTACACCTTC.

A single count supports this clone. V is TRBV7-8 and J is TRBJ2-3; 10 bases align to TRBD2. The germline CDR1 and CDR2 sequences are SGHVS and FQNEAQ. J lost 0 bases, V lost 4 bases, and 4 bases had no gene match. There are 16 residues in the CDR3. CDR3 nucleotide sequence: TGTGCCAGCAGCTCCCAGACTAGCGGGAGCACAGATACGCAGTATTTT. It specifies CASSSQTSGSTDTQYF.

V and J are TRBV11-2 and TRBJ2-7; D unclear. Germline CDR1 is SGHAT and CDR2 is FQNNGV. V lost 1 base and J 5 bases, leaving 15 bases between the germline ends. The CDR3 length is 15 residues. CDR3 loop: CASSLARRLSDEQYF. The CDR3 DNA follows: TGTGCCAGCAGCTTAGCGCGCAGGCTGAGCGACGAGCAGTACTTC.

This clone was recorded only once. The chain uses TRBV3-1 (or the pseudogene TRBV3-2) and TRBJ1-5; D remains unclear. Germline values: CDR1 LGHDT, CDR2 YNNKEL (reference sequence). V was trimmed by 1 base and J by 4 bases, leaving 11 bases between them. The CDR3 extends over 15 amino acids. The CDR3 loop is CASSQGSGPNQPQHF. CDR3 bases: TGTGCCAGCAGCCAAGGTTCTGGGCCAAATCAGCCCCAGCATTTT.

The J gene is TRBJ2-7, the V gene TRBV6-5, with D perhaps TRBD1 (5 bases). V gave up 8 bases and J gave up 3 bases, with 20 bases separating them. Germline V gene data show CDR1 as MNHEY and CDR2 as SVGAGI. The CDR3 runs to 15 residues. CDR3: CASRLSVQGYYEQYF. Here the CDR3 DNA reads TGTGCCAGCCGCCTCTCGGTGCAGGGATACTACGAGCAGTACTTC.

This chain uses TRBV7-9 with TRBJ1-4; D might be TRBD1 (6 bases). CDR1 and CDR2 (germline): SEHNR, FQNEAQ (reference sequence). V was pared by 10 bases and J by 4 bases, with 16 bases between. The CDR3 spans 14 residues. CDR3 sequence: CATQGPANNEKLFF. As DNA, the CDR3 is TGTGCCACCCAGGGGCCAGCAAATAATGAAAAACTGTTTTTT.

The gene calls are TRBV11-2 and TRBJ2-3; D may correspond to TRBD1 or TRBD2 (6 bases each). V was shortened by 5 bases and J by 5 bases, with 11 bases between the two germline ends. Germline values: CDR1 SGHAT, CDR2 FQNNGV. The CDR3 is 13 amino acids. Here the CDR3 reads CASSRGGGDTQYF. The CDR3, as DNA: TGTGCCAGCAGCCGAGGGGGAGGAGATACGCAGTATTTT.

The rearrangement uses TRBV5-6 and TRBJ2-2; TRBD1 matches at 8 bases. The CDR3 covers 17 residues. Germline CDR1 reads SGHDT; CDR2 reads YYEEEE. The trim removed 2 bases at V and 6 bases at J, leaving 12 bases unmatched. CDR3 sequence reads: CASSFKNSQGASGELFF. The CDR3 bases are TGTGCCAGCAGCTTCAAGAACAGCCAGGGGGCGTCCGGGGAGCTGTTTTTT.

The rearrangement joins TRBV10-1 to TRBJ2-3, with D possibly being TRBD1 (5 bases). The germline gives CDR1 WNHNN, CDR2 SYGVQD (reference sequence). Trimming took 6 bases from V and 7 from J, leaving 14 bases between them. The CDR3 runs to 13 residues. This chain's CDR3 is CASSGGAENTQYF. The CDR3 region has the DNA TGCGCCAGCAGCGGTGGGGCAGAAAATACGCAGTATTTT.

The V and J genes are TRBV15 and TRBJ2-3, with 12 bases matching TRBD2. The CDR3 is made up of 15 amino acids. V gave up 5 bases and J gave up 6 bases; unmatched junction bases: 6. In germline, CDR1 is LNHNV, CDR2 YYDKDF (reference sequence). This chain's CDR3 is CATSVLAGGVDTQYF. Written as DNA, the CDR3 is TGTGCCACCAGCGTACTAGCGGGGGGCGTGGATACGCAGTATTTT.

The chain uses TRBV5-1 and TRBJ1-2; D gene ambiguous. The CDR3 is made up of 12 amino acids. V lost 0 bases and J lost 7, with 7 bases in between. Per germline, CDR1 SGHRS and CDR2 YFSETQ. DNA for the CDR3: TGCGCCAGCAGCTTGGACGGGTCTGGCTACACCTTC. Translation: CASSLDGSGYTF.

The chain employs TRBV18 and TRBJ2-1; D gene ambiguous. This CDR3 has 14 residues. CDR1 and CDR2 (germline): KGHSH, LQKENI. Trimming pared 3 bases from V and 0 bases from J, leaving 6 bases between. The DNA for the CDR3 is TGTGCCAGCTCACCTGTCCGCTCCTACAATGAGCAGTTCTTC. Amino acids: CASSPVRSYNEQFF.

CDR3 nucleotide sequence: TGTGCCACCAGTGATCCCTGGGAACAAGCTTTCTTT. This codes for CATSDPWEQAFF. The rearrangement links TRBV24-1 to TRBJ1-1; the D is unclear. The V gene's germline CDR1 is KGHDR and CDR2 SFDVKD. The CDR3 contains 12 residues. V was trimmed by 3 bases and J by 9 bases, leaving 10 bases between them.

The gene calls are TRBV6-1 and TRBJ2-3; D uncertain. Germline V gene sequence: CDR1 MNHNS, CDR2 SASEGT. Trimming took 0 bases from V and 4 from J, leaving 5 bases between them. This CDR3 is built from 13 residues. DNA of the CDR3: TGTGCCAGCAGTGAAGCCCGGCCAGATACGCAGTATTTT. Its translation is CASSEARPDTQYF.

This chain links TRBV5-8 with TRBJ2-2; 7 bases fit TRBD1. V was pared by 7 bases and J by 6 bases, with 12 bases of the junction left unmatched. The CDR3 has 15 amino acids. The germline V gene encodes CDR1 SGHTS and CDR2 YDEGEE. CDR3 in DNA: TGTGCCAGCTTTCCGGGACAGAGGGTGGCCGGGGAGCTGTTTTTT. Translating gives CASFPGQRVAGELFF.

The chain combines TRBV7-3 with TRBJ1-5; D not resolved. V was clipped by 3 bases and J by 4 bases, with 7 bases between them. The V gene's germline CDR1 is SGHTA and CDR2 FQGTGA. This CDR3 region has 13 residues. In DNA form, the CDR3 reads TGTGCCAGCAGCTTGACGGGGAATCAGCCCCAGCATTTT. Its translation is CASSLTGNQPQHF.

The V call is TRBV5-1, the J call TRBJ1-6; perhaps TRBD1 as D (6 bases). The CDR3 is made up of 17 amino acids. The V gene lost 0 bases and the J gene lost 11 bases, with 21 bases spanning the gap. Germline lookup yields CDR1 SGHRS and CDR2 YFSETQ. DNA of the CDR3: TGCGCCAGCAGCTTGGCCGCGGGGGGCGCGCGGATGGCACCCCTCCACTTT. This codes for CASSLAAGGARMAPLHF.

This CDR3 is CASSLGHPPTVDNEQFF. The DNA of the CDR3 is TGTGCCAGCAGTTTGGGACATCCGCCAACCGTGGACAATGAGCAGTTCTTC. The rearrangement joins TRBV27 to TRBJ2-1; TRBD1 is a possible D gene (6 bases). Germline CDR1 reads MNHEY; CDR2 reads SMNVEV (reference sequence). Trimming left V 3 bases short and J 5 bases short, with 20 bases between. The CDR3 totals 17 residues.

V usage is TRBV5-6 and J usage is TRBJ1-6; 12 positions match TRBD1. The length of the CDR3 is 13 residues. V lost 4 bases to trimming and J lost 10 bases; unmatched junction nucleotides: 0. Germline CDR1 SGHDT, CDR2 YYEEEE. The CDR3 loop reads CASSGTGGSPLHF. The CDR3 DNA is TGTGCCAGCAGCGGGACAGGGGGCTCACCCCTCCACTTT.

The V and J genes are TRBV3-1 (or the pseudogene TRBV3-2) and TRBJ2-7; no firm D call. Germline V CDR1 and CDR2: LGHDT, YNNKEL (reference sequence). This CDR3 contains 13 residues. Trimming pared 4 bases from V and 1 base from J, leaving 8 bases between. The DNA for the CDR3 is TGTGCCAGCAGCCTTCAAAGATCCTACGAGCAGTACTTC. It specifies CASSLQRSYEQYF.

The chain employs TRBV5-1 and TRBJ1-6; 9 bases align to TRBD1. Germline V gene sequence: CDR1 SGHRS, CDR2 YFSETQ. The ends lost 3 bases at V and 2 bases at J; junction bases unmatched: 0. CDR3 length equals 15 residues. CDR3 DNA: TGCGCCAGCAGCTGGGACAGGGCCTATAATTCACCCCTCCACTTT. It codes for CASSWDRAYNSPLHF.

The rearrangement links TRBV5-6 to TRBJ1-2; D is unresolved. CDR3 length equals 14 residues. Germline V gives CDR1 SGHDT, CDR2 YYEEEE. Deletions cut 1 base from V and 3 bases from J, with 10 bases between. As DNA, the CDR3 is TGTGCCAGCAGCTTGAGGGTCCTTTACTATGGCTACACCTTC. This encodes CASSLRVLYYGYTF. Full variable domain (rest looked up from reference TRBV5-6 and TRBJ1-2): DAGVTQSPTHLIKTRGQQVTLRCSPKSGHDTVSWYQQALGQGPQFIFQYYEEEERQRGNFPDRFSGHQFPNYSSELNVNALLLGDSALYLCASSLRVLYYGYTFGSGTRLTVV.

This CDR3 reads CASSEVRMNTEAFF. Here the CDR3 DNA reads TGTGCCAGCAGTGAAGTTAGAATGAACACTGAAGCTTTCTTT. The chain has TRBV6-1 and TRBJ1-1; D ambiguous. Germline values: CDR1 MNHNS, CDR2 SASEGT. The CDR3 runs to 14 residues. V lost 1 base to trimming and J lost 0 bases, with 6 bases between them.

This clone was recorded once. The rearrangement joins TRBV5-5 to TRBJ2-7, with 9 positions matching TRBD1. With V trimmed by 6 bases and J by 3 bases, 7 bases remained unmatched. Germline V gene data show CDR1 as SGHKS and CDR2 as YYEKEE (reference sequence). This CDR3 region has 14 residues. The CDR3 DNA reads as TGTGCCAGCATCCAGCGGGACAGGGACTACGAGCAGTACTTC. It codes for CASIQRDRDYEQYF. The full variable domain, rest sourced from reference TRBV5-5 and TRBJ2-7, is DAGVTQSPTHLIKTRGQQVTLRCSPISGHKSVSWYQQVLGQGPQFIFQYYEKEERGRGNFPDRFSARQFPNYSSELNVNALLLGDSALYLCASIQRDRDYEQYFGPGTRLTVT.

The chain recombines TRBV12-3 or TRBV12-4 with TRBJ1-1; D not resolved. V lost 4 bases to trimming and J lost 1 base, with 7 bases between them. The CDR3 has 13 residues. This CDR3 reads CASSWQANTEAFF. The CDR3 DNA reads TGTGCCAGCAGTTGGCAAGCGAACACTGAAGCTTTCTTT.

This chain uses TRBV5-6 with TRBJ1-3; D is undetermined. CDR1 and CDR2 (germline): SGHDT, YYEEEE. The CDR3 spans 17 residues. Trimming took 2 bases from V and 0 from J, leaving 15 bases between them. The CDR3 DNA reads TGTGCCAGCAGCTTTGAGATAGGATTAAGCTCTGGAAACACCATATATTTT. Its protein is CASSFEIGLSSGNTIYF.

J is TRBJ1-1 and V is TRBV3-1 (or the pseudogene TRBV3-2); no reliable D call. The length of the CDR3 is 12 residues. The germline gives CDR1 LGHDT, CDR2 YNNKEL (reference sequence). V was trimmed by 1 base and J by 4 bases, leaving 4 bases between them. Written as DNA, the CDR3 is TGTGCCAGCAGCCAAGTGCGCACTGAAGCTTTCTTT. Translated, it gives CASSQVRTEAFF.

The genes are TRBV5-1 and TRBJ1-5; perhaps TRBD1 as D (6 bases). V dropped 2 bases and J dropped 2 bases, with 14 bases sitting between them. This CDR3 has 16 amino acids. Germline V gene lookup returns CDR1 SGHRS and CDR2 YFSETQ. The CDR3 sequence: CASSLYRVSCNQPQHF. The CDR3 DNA sequence: TGCGCCAGCAGCTTATACAGGGTGAGCTGCAATCAGCCCCAGCATTTT.